The 25 T cell receptor beta chains in this list originate from one sample, sequenced in a study of blood T cell repertoires in COVID-19. Assay used: immunoSEQ multiplex PCR; TCRdb lists only in-frame clones, some missing. This table holds around 180,000 clones, 88% found once. Sequenced sample: peripheral blood. These receptors were obtained from a human donor in a cohort sampled during active COVID-19.

Turning to this clone: Germline and junction disagree at one end, which may indicate a read error. The chain is built from TRBV10-2 and TRBJ2-6; no reliable D call. Germline V CDR1 and CDR2: WSHSY, SAAADI. The CDR3 is made up of 13 amino acids. Here the CDR3 DNA reads TGCGCCAGCAGTCAGTCTGGGGCCAACGTCCTGACTTTC. It codes for CASSQSGANVLTF.

The J gene is TRBJ2-2, the V gene TRBV4-2; weak D call: TRBD1 (5 bases). Germline CDR1 reads LGHNA; CDR2 reads YNFKEQ. This CDR3 has 15 amino acids. Trimming pared 1 base from V and 4 bases from J, leaving 10 bases between. The CDR3 region is CASSQGQGSTGELFF. As DNA, the CDR3 is TGTGCCAGCAGCCAAGGCCAGGGTTCCACCGGGGAGCTGTTTTTT.

Written as DNA, the CDR3 is TGTGCCAGTAGTATGGGACAGGGGGCCTCATACGAGCAGTACTTC. This gives the protein CASSMGQGASYEQYF. V gene TRBV19 combines with J gene TRBJ2-7; 12 bases are shared with TRBD1. The CDR3 is 15 residues long. Trimming cost V 3 bases and J 4 bases; bases outside gene matches: 4. Germline loops: CDR1 LNHDA, CDR2 SQIVND (reference sequence). The full variable domain, with the rest looked up from reference TRBV19 and TRBJ2-7, is DGGITQSPKYLFRKEGQNVTLSCEQNLNHDAMYWYRQDPGQGLRLIYYSQIVNDFQKGDIAEGYSVSREKKESFPLTVTSAQKNPTAFYLCASSMGQGASYEQYFGPGTRLTVT.

V and J are TRBV9 and TRBJ2-3; maybe TRBD2 (7 bases). Per germline, CDR1 SGDLS and CDR2 YYNGEE. This CDR3 is 16 amino acids long. Trimming removed 3 bases at V and 5 bases at J, with 19 bases between. The DNA for the CDR3 is TGTGCCAGCAGCGAAAACCGAGGGGGGGCAGGAGATACGCAGTATTTT. Translation: CASSENRGGAGDTQYF.

The rearrangement links TRBV4-1 to TRBJ2-5; 8 bases agree with TRBD2. The germline CDR1 and CDR2 sequences are MGHRA and YSYEKL. Trimming cost V 0 bases and J 3 bases; bases outside gene matches: 9. The CDR3 has 17 amino acids. The CDR3 sequence: CASSQDSWIAGKETQYF. CDR3 coding DNA: TGCGCCAGCAGCCAAGATTCGTGGATAGCGGGAAAAGAGACCCAGTACTTC.

V and J are TRBV19 and TRBJ1-2; no clear D gene. The CDR3 loop spans 15 amino acids. V lost 8 bases and J 2 bases, leaving 18 bases between the germline ends. Looked up from germline, CDR1 is LNHDA and CDR2 is SQIVND (reference sequence). In nucleotides, the CDR3 is TGTGCCAGTCAATCGTTCCGGGGTGCGAACTATGGCTACACCTTC. It specifies CASQSFRGANYGYTF. Full variable domain (rest looked up from reference TRBV19 and TRBJ1-2): DGGITQSPKYLFRKEGQNVTLSCEQNLNHDAMYWYRQDPGQGLRLIYYSQIVNDFQKGDIAEGYSVSREKKESFPLTVTSAQKNPTAFYLCASQSFRGANYGYTFGSGTRLTVV.

The V call is TRBV9, the J call TRBJ2-3; 9 nucleotides align to TRBD2. CDR1 SGDLS and CDR2 YYNGEE come from the germline V gene. Unmatched junction bases numbered 5, after V lost 4 bases and J lost 2 bases. The CDR3 has 15 amino acids. CDR3 sequence (DNA): TGTGCCAGCAGCCTTTTAGCGGGGGTCACAGATACGCAGTATTTT. This encodes CASSLLAGVTDTQYF.

J is TRBJ2-4 and V is TRBV20-1, with D tentatively TRBD2 (5 bases). Trimming removed 3 bases at V and 4 bases at J, with 16 bases between. There are 15 residues in the CDR3. Looked up from germline, CDR1 is DFQATT and CDR2 is SNEGSKA (reference sequence). Written as DNA, the CDR3 is TGCAGTGCTAGTTCACGAGGACCGGGGAAAAACATTCAGTACTTC. This translates into CSASSRGPGKNIQYF.

The chain carries TRBV28 and TRBJ2-7, with 12 bases identical to TRBD1. Germline values: CDR1 MDHEN, CDR2 SYDVKM. The ends lost 4 bases at V and 3 bases at J; junction bases unmatched: 10. This CDR3 has 17 amino acids. Here the CDR3 DNA reads TGTGCCAGCAGTTCCCCACGGGACAGGGGGCGGGTCTACGAGCAGTACTTC. Its translation: CASSSPRDRGRVYEQYF. Full variable domain (missing parts from reference TRBV28 and TRBJ2-7): DVKVTQSSRYLVKRTGEKVFLECVQDMDHENMFWYRQDPGLGLRLIYFSYDVKMKEKGDIPEGYSVSREKKERFSLILESASTNQTSMYLCASSSPRDRGRVYEQYFGPGTRLTVT.

This clone was seen once. The rearrangement uses TRBV27 and TRBJ1-4; a possible D gene is TRBD1 (6 bases). In germline, CDR1 is MNHEY, CDR2 SMNVEV (reference sequence). With 6 bases removed from V and 3 bases from J, the gap between germline ends came to 11 bases. This CDR3 spans 14 amino acids. The CDR3 DNA reads TGTGCCAGCAGGGGGACAAAATCTAATGAAAAACTGTTTTTT. It encodes CASRGTKSNEKLFF.

The gene calls are TRBV19 and TRBJ1-4; 8 bases line up with TRBD1. This CDR3 is 18 amino acids long. J was trimmed by 2 bases and V by 5 bases; bases with no gene match: 13. Germline loops: CDR1 LNHDA, CDR2 SQIVND (reference sequence). CDR3 nucleotides: TGTGCCAGTAGTCCTTCGACAGGGGCGTACTACACTAATGAAAAACTGTTTTTT. It is translated as CASSPSTGAYYTNEKLFF.

The chain carries TRBV9 and TRBJ2-1; D is perhaps TRBD2 (5 bases). Germline V gene data show CDR1 as SGDLS and CDR2 as YYNGEE. The CDR3 is 14 residues long. Trimming took off 7 bases at V and 1 base at J, with 12 bases between the two ends. CDR3 in DNA: TGTGCCAGCGGAAGGGCGGGTTCCTACAATGAGCAGTTCTTC. This gives the protein CASGRAGSYNEQFF.

V gene TRBV15 combines with J gene TRBJ1-1; no definite D call. Deletions cut 1 base from V and 3 bases from J, with 3 bases between. The CDR3 covers 12 residues. Germline lookup yields CDR1 LNHNV and CDR2 YYDKDF (reference sequence). The CDR3 is CATSRGHTEAFF. The CDR3 DNA follows: TGTGCCACCAGCAGAGGGCACACTGAAGCTTTCTTT.

The DNA of the CDR3 is TGTGCCAGCAGCTTATCAACCGGGACTCTCGTAGGTGGCTACACCTTC. Encoded protein: CASSLSTGTLVGGYTF. This chain links TRBV7-9 with TRBJ1-2, with D possibly TRBD1 on 5 matching bases. The CDR3 length is 16 residues. Trimming stripped 2 bases from V and 7 bases from J, with 20 bases between. The germline gives CDR1 SEHNR, CDR2 FQNEAQ (reference sequence).

This clone was detected once. The chain links TRBV5-1 to TRBJ2-7; D is uncertain. In germline, CDR1 is SGHRS, CDR2 YFSETQ. The CDR3 is 15 residues long. Between the trimmed V and J ends, which lost 0 bases and 0 bases, there was a span of 10 bases. CDR3 nucleotide sequence: TGCGCCAGCAGCTTGGGGCAGGCGAGCTCCTACGAGCAGTACTTC. Protein product: CASSLGQASSYEQYF.

This clone showed up just once. The genes are TRBV28 and TRBJ2-7, with 16 nucleotides matching TRBD2. This CDR3 is built from 16 residues. V lost 5 bases to trimming and J lost 7 bases; unmatched junction nucleotides: 8. Germline CDR1 MDHEN, CDR2 SYDVKM. The CDR3: CASSAGLAGGSREQYF. The DNA of the CDR3 is TGTGCCAGCAGTGCGGGACTAGCGGGAGGGTCGCGGGAGCAGTACTTC.

The CDR3 region has the DNA TGTGCCAGCAGCTTATCGTATGTCGCGGGCTACACCTTC. This codes for CASSLSYVAGYTF. The chain carries TRBV11-2 and TRBJ1-2; D not certain. Germline loops: CDR1 SGHAT, CDR2 FQNNGV. Trimming removed 2 bases at V and 8 bases at J, with 12 bases between. The CDR3 is 13 amino acids.

The genes are TRBV28 and TRBJ2-7; 8 bases are a match to TRBD2. This CDR3 has 14 amino acids. Germline V lookup: CDR1 MDHEN, CDR2 SYDVKM. The J segment lost 3 bases and the V segment lost 6 bases, leaving 7 bases of the junction unmatched. The CDR3 DNA is TGTGCCAGCAGCCTAGCGGGTCCAAACTACGAGCAGTACTTC. It specifies CASSLAGPNYEQYF.

Written as DNA, the CDR3 is TGTGCCAGCAGCTGGAGTGGCGAGCAGTTCTTC. Translated: CASSWSGEQFF. The V gene is TRBV7-2, the J gene TRBJ2-1; D gene ambiguous. Trimming took off 4 bases at V and 10 bases at J, with 8 bases between the two ends. The CDR3 contains 11 residues. From germline, CDR1 is SGHTA and CDR2 FQGNSA.

The table lists this clone with a count of one. The rearrangement joins TRBV10-2 to TRBJ1-1, with 8 bases that match TRBD1. This CDR3 is built from 12 residues. V trimming: 4 bases; J trimming: 8 bases; junction bases outside the gene matches: 3. Per germline, CDR1 WSHSY and CDR2 SAAADI. In DNA form, the CDR3 reads TGCGCCAGCAGTGGGGGACAGGTGGAAGCTTTCTTT. This translates into CASSGGQVEAFF.

This sequence joins TRBV7-8 and TRBJ1-2, with D maybe TRBD1 (5 bases). V was shortened by 1 base and J by 5 bases, with 8 bases between the two germline ends. CDR3 size: 13 residues. Germline V gene lookup returns CDR1 SGHVS and CDR2 FQNEAQ. In DNA, the CDR3 is TGTGCCAGCAGCTTAGGGGGCTTTTATGGCTACACCTTC. The encoded protein is CASSLGGFYGYTF.

The chain has TRBV4-1 and TRBJ1-1, with 8 bases matching TRBD1. The CDR3 loop spans 16 amino acids. V gave up 1 base and J gave up 3 bases; unmatched junction bases: 7. Germline-derived CDR1 and CDR2 are MGHRA and YSYEKL. CDR3: CASSQAGSTGDTEAFF. In nucleotides, the CDR3 is TGCGCCAGCAGCCAAGCTGGTTCGACAGGGGACACTGAAGCTTTCTTT.

The chain has TRBV11-3 and TRBJ2-1; 12 bases agree with TRBD2. Trimming took 5 bases from V and 6 from J; bases not matched to a gene: 8. In germline, CDR1 is SGHNT, CDR2 YENEEA. The length of the CDR3 is 16 residues. The CDR3 coding sequence is TGTGCCAGCAGCGGATTGACTAGCGGGGGTGGCAATGAGCAGTTCTTC. Its protein product is CASSGLTSGGGNEQFF. Looking up the rest from reference TRBV11-3 and TRBJ2-1 gives the full variable domain: EAGVVQSPRYKIIEKKQPVAFWCNPISGHNTLYWYLQNLGQGPELLIRYENEEAVDDSQLPKDRFSAERLKGVDSTLKIQPAELGDSAVYLCASSGLTSGGGNEQFFGPGTRLTVL.

The chain combines TRBV6-2 or TRBV6-3 with TRBJ2-1; 9 bases are a match to TRBD2. V dropped 5 bases and J dropped 4; count of bases not matched to a gene: 15. This CDR3 comprises 18 residues. Germline V gene data show CDR1 as MNHEY and CDR2 as SVGEGT. CDR3 nucleotide sequence: TGTGCCAGCAGTAAAAGCGTGGCGGGAGGGCGGTGGTACAATGAGCAGTTCTTC. This sequence encodes CASSKSVAGGRWYNEQFF.

The chain carries TRBV6-5 and TRBJ1-1; the D is unclear. The germline V gene encodes CDR1 MNHEY and CDR2 SVGAGI. The CDR3 totals 15 residues. With 7 bases removed from V and 1 base from J, the gap between germline ends came to 16 bases. Here the CDR3 DNA reads TGTGCCAGCACTCTCGGTTGGTATCGGAACACTGAAGCTTTCTTT. As protein: CASTLGWYRNTEAFF.